One and the same sample provided the 24 T cell receptor beta chains below, sequenced in a study of cytomegalovirus exposure and HLA in healthy donors. The PCR had 60 Vbeta and 13 Jbeta primers. Here immunoSEQ multiplex PCR was the method, and the copy in TCRdb shows in-frame clones only, minus some. Of roughly 120,000 clones in the sample, about 82% were seen once. The sequencing sample was made of PBMCs. Source of these receptors: a man aged 50 to 59 in good health and CMV-seronegative.

V gene TRBV29-1 combines with J gene TRBJ1-3, with 8 bases identical to TRBD1. This CDR3 spans 14 amino acids. The germline gives CDR1 SQVTM, CDR2 ANQGSEA. J gave up 2 bases and V 3 bases, and 3 bases lay outside the gene matches. CDR3 nucleotides: TGCAGCGTTGATGCAGGGGGCGCTGGAAACACCATATATTTT. Protein: CSVDAGGAGNTIYF.

This chain connects TRBV4-2 to TRBJ1-5; D may be TRBD1 (5 bases). Germline CDR1 and CDR2: LGHNA and YNFKEQ. Trimming stripped 0 bases from V and 7 bases from J, with 10 bases between. CDR3 length equals 14 residues. DNA for the CDR3: TGTGCCAGCAGCCAAGATAGTCAGGGCCAGCCCCAGCATTTT. It codes for CASSQDSQGQPQHF.

The CDR3 loop reads CASSHRDSRIQPQHF. For the CDR3, the DNA is TGTGCCAGTAGCCACCGGGACAGCAGGATTCAGCCCCAGCATTTT. The chain combines TRBV19 with TRBJ1-5, with 7 bases that match TRBD1. The ends lost 6 bases at V and 6 bases at J; junction bases unmatched: 11. The CDR3 covers 15 residues. Germline V CDR1 and CDR2: LNHDA, SQIVND (reference sequence).

V gene TRBV19 combines with J gene TRBJ1-5; D gene ambiguous. Looked up from germline, CDR1 is LNHDA and CDR2 is SQIVND (reference sequence). V lost 6 bases to trimming and J lost 5 bases, with 11 bases between them. The CDR3 runs 13 residues. CDR3 sequence reads: CASRESLDQPQHF. The CDR3, as DNA: TGTGCCAGTAGGGAGTCATTGGATCAGCCCCAGCATTTT.

The V call is TRBV7-2, the J call TRBJ2-3, with TRBD2 matching 7 bases. V lost 5 bases and J lost 5; bases outside the gene matches: 13. The CDR3 covers 16 residues. The germline V gene has CDR1 SGHTA and CDR2 FQGNSA. The CDR3 nucleotides read TGTGCCAGCAGCCCAGAATTGGGGGGAGGGTTAGATACGCAGTATTTT. It translates to CASSPELGGGLDTQYF.

A single count supports this clone. This chain joins TRBV7-3 and TRBJ2-1; 8 bases agree with TRBD2. The CDR3 covers 16 residues. CDR1 is SGHTA and CDR2 is FQGTGA in the germline V gene. Germline trimming cut 5 bases from V and 1 base from J; bases unmatched to any gene: 7. This CDR3 reads CASSPQTGGSYNEQFF. CDR3 sequence (DNA): TGTGCCAGCAGCCCACAGACGGGGGGGTCCTACAATGAGCAGTTCTTC.

In its sample, this clone was seen a few times. This sequence joins TRBV29-1 and TRBJ2-1, with TRBD2 as a possible D gene (7 bases). Per germline, CDR1 SQVTM and CDR2 ANQGSEA. The CDR3 is 14 residues long. V was shortened by 2 bases and J by 13 bases, with 21 bases between the two germline ends. CDR3 amino acids: CSVERTASRGAQFF. Written as DNA, the CDR3 is TGCAGCGTTGAAAGGACGGCGTCTCGGGGGGCCCAGTTCTTC.

This chain uses TRBV9 with TRBJ2-3; 11 bases are shared with TRBD2. With V trimmed by 0 bases and J by 2 bases, 11 bases remained unmatched. The length of the CDR3 is 19 residues. From germline, CDR1 is SGDLS and CDR2 YYNGEE. The CDR3 loop is CASSVEGRASGGYTDTQYF. The CDR3, as DNA: TGTGCCAGCAGCGTAGAAGGAAGGGCTAGCGGGGGGTACACAGATACGCAGTATTTT.

The chain combines TRBV27 with TRBJ2-7; 15 bases are a match to TRBD2. The V and J ends lost 7 bases and 6 bases, in that order; junction bases with no gene match: 13. Per the germline V gene, CDR1 is MNHEY and CDR2 is SMNVEV (reference sequence). The CDR3 is 17 amino acids. The CDR3 loop reads CASTIKRTSGGACEQYV. The CDR3 region has the DNA TGTGCCAGCACCATCAAAAGGACTAGCGGGGGGGCCTGCGAGCAGTACGTC.

This clone occurred a few times. The chain links TRBV6-6 to TRBJ1-1; 9 bases map to TRBD1. Germline CDR1 and CDR2: MNHNY and SVGAGI (reference sequence). V lost 2 bases to trimming and J lost 5 bases; unmatched junction nucleotides: 6. The CDR3 loop spans 15 amino acids. In nucleotides, the CDR3 is TGTGCCAGCAGTTACCCACCGGGACAGGGAACTGAAGCTTTCTTT. Translating gives CASSYPPGQGTEAFF.

The rearrangement joins TRBV6-4 to TRBJ1-1; weak D call: TRBD1 (5 bases). CDR3 length equals 14 residues. V was clipped by 4 bases and J by 4 bases, with 13 bases between them. Germline values: CDR1 MRHNA, CDR2 SNTAGT. The CDR3: CASSALHRGTEAFF. CDR3 in DNA: TGTGCCAGCAGTGCCCTTCATAGGGGCACTGAAGCTTTCTTT.

The gene calls are TRBV6-1 and TRBJ2-2; TRBD1 matches 7 bases. Trimming took 0 bases from V and 4 from J; bases not matched to a gene: 2. Looked up from germline, CDR1 is MNHNS and CDR2 is SASEGT. This CDR3 has 15 residues. The CDR3 region is CASSEAGDSTGELFF. The CDR3 nucleotides are TGTGCCAGCAGTGAAGCAGGGGACAGCACCGGGGAGCTGTTTTTT.

The DNA of the CDR3 is TGCAGCGACCAGGAGGGCGGGAGCTACACCTTC. This encodes CSDQEGGSYTF. The chain uses TRBV29-1 and TRBJ1-2; D not resolved. Germline V gives CDR1 SQVTM, CDR2 ANQGSEA. This CDR3 contains 11 residues. Deletions cut 7 bases from V and 9 bases from J, with 15 bases between.

This clone has a single count. The genes are TRBV13 and TRBJ2-1; TRBD2 matches 10 bases. The CDR3 consists of 16 residues. The V gene's germline CDR1 is PRHDT and CDR2 FYEKMQ (reference sequence). J lost 4 bases, V lost 5 bases, and 8 bases had no gene match. CDR3: CASSLQSGGGYNEQFF. The CDR3 nucleotides are TGTGCCAGCAGCCTCCAAAGCGGGGGGGGGTACAATGAGCAGTTCTTC.

This clone was picked up a small number of times. The gene calls are TRBV4-3 and TRBJ2-2, with TRBD1 as a possible D gene (7 bases). The V gene lost 4 bases and the J gene lost 5 bases, with 17 bases spanning the gap. Germline CDR1 is LGHNA and CDR2 is YSLEER. There are 16 residues in the CDR3. As DNA, the CDR3 is TGCGCCAGCAGCCGTATCCGGACAGGAGGGACCGGGGAGCTGTTTTTT. Residues: CASSRIRTGGTGELFF.

CDR3 DNA sequence: TGTGCCAGCAGCTCTGGACAGGGGAGTACAGATACGCAGTATTTT. Its protein product is CASSSGQGSTDTQYF. The chain links TRBV7-2 to TRBJ2-3; 9 bases match TRBD1. The CDR3 has 15 residues. V gave up 4 bases and J gave up 3 bases; unmatched junction bases: 5. Germline assignment: CDR1 SGHTA and CDR2 FQGNSA.

The chain recombines TRBV28 with TRBJ1-1; TRBD1 might be the D (6 bases). Trimming cost V 5 bases and J 2 bases, with 12 bases left between them. Germline loops: CDR1 MDHEN, CDR2 SYDVKM. The CDR3 covers 14 residues. This CDR3 is CASSPRTANTEAFF. The CDR3 DNA sequence: TGTGCCAGCAGTCCAAGGACAGCCAACACTGAAGCTTTCTTT. Filled out from reference TRBV28 and TRBJ1-1, the complete variable domain reads DVKVTQSSRYLVKRTGEKVFLECVQDMDHENMFWYRQDPGLGLRLIYFSYDVKMKEKGDIPEGYSVSREKKERFSLILESASTNQTSMYLCASSPRTANTEAFFGQGTRLTVV.

The V gene is TRBV4-1, the J gene TRBJ1-5; tentative D call: TRBD1 (5 bases). The CDR3 runs 16 residues. The germline gives CDR1 MGHRA, CDR2 YSYEKL. V gave up 2 bases and J gave up 0 bases, with 11 bases separating them. CDR3 nucleotides: TGCGCCAGCAGCCAACGACAGTGGGATAGCAATCAGCCCCAGCATTTT. Protein sequence: CASSQRQWDSNQPQHF.

DNA of the CDR3: TGTGCCAGCAGTTACGCCCGGGGGGGATACTATGGCTACACCTTC. Protein: CASSYARGGYYGYTF. The gene calls are TRBV6-5 and TRBJ1-2; possible D gene TRBD1, 5 bases. V lost 2 bases to trimming and J lost 3 bases, with 13 bases between them. CDR3 length equals 15 residues. From germline, CDR1 is MNHEY and CDR2 SVGAGI.

The genes are TRBV6-1 and TRBJ2-7; 10 bases agree with TRBD2. V gave up 6 bases and J gave up 3 bases; unmatched junction bases: 5. Looked up from germline, CDR1 is MNHNS and CDR2 is SASEGT. This CDR3 contains 14 residues. In DNA form, the CDR3 reads TGTGCCAGCAGGGATCAGCGGGGGGGCTACGAGCAGTACGTC. Encoded protein: CASRDQRGGYEQYV.

This chain connects TRBV10-1 to TRBJ2-3; D ambiguous. The CDR3 runs 13 residues. V lost 2 bases, J lost 6 bases, and 9 bases lay in between. CDR1 and CDR2 (germline): WNHNN, SYGVQD (reference sequence). The chain's CDR3 is CASSETAHDTQYF. The CDR3 nucleotides are TGCGCCAGCAGTGAGACAGCTCACGATACGCAGTATTTT.

The V call is TRBV2, the J call TRBJ1-2, with unresolved D. Germline V gene sequence: CDR1 SNHLY, CDR2 FYNNEI. The CDR3 has 12 residues. V was cut by 4 bases and J by 2 bases, with 5 bases left in between. CDR3 in DNA: TGTGCCAGCAGTGCGGGGAACTATGGCTACACCTTC. It encodes CASSAGNYGYTF.

The chain is built from TRBV13 and TRBJ2-1; D is unresolved. Germline V gives CDR1 PRHDT, CDR2 FYEKMQ (reference sequence). Deletions cut 3 bases from V and 2 bases from J, with 8 bases between. The CDR3 runs 14 residues. The CDR3 protein is CASSFGRPYNEQFF. In DNA, the CDR3 is TGTGCCAGCAGCTTTGGCAGGCCCTACAATGAGCAGTTCTTC. The full variable domain, rest sourced from reference TRBV13 and TRBJ2-1, is AAGVIQSPRHLIKEKRETATLKCYPIPRHDTVYWYQQGPGQDPQFLISFYEKMQSDKGSIPDRFSAQQFSDYHSELNMSSLELGDSALYFCASSFGRPYNEQFFGPGTRLTVL.

This clone was seen a handful of times. The rearrangement uses TRBV6-6 and TRBJ2-3, with no clear D. The germline gives CDR1 MNHNY, CDR2 SVGAGI (reference sequence). CDR3 length: 13 amino acids. V shed 0 bases and J shed 6 bases, with 7 bases lying between them. CDR3 nucleotide sequence: TGTGCCAGCAGTTACTCGATTCGGGATACGCAGTATTTT. Translated, it gives CASSYSIRDTQYF.